The source of this TCR beta chain is a study of naive and memory T cell subsets. Germline lookup yields CDR1 MNHEY and CDR2 SMNVEV (reference sequence). The CDR3 extends over 16 amino acids. Trimming removed 4 bases at V and 0 bases at J, with 13 bases between. CD8 T cells were positively selected from what remained after CD4 positive selection. This clonotype was seen more than once but under ten times. The beta constant-region primer was an equimolar mix of two oligonucleotides covering TRBC1 and TRBC2. TCRdb reprocessed the UMI-ligation and nested PCR reads with MiXCR, giving one entry per CDR3 protein. The sample lists 140,000 to 150,000 distinct CDR3 sequences; 15% to 20% were seen once.

The receptor was derived from a human donor in good health. The source material was naive CD4+ T cells from blood. The J gene is TRBJ1-5, the V gene TRBV27; D might be TRBD1 (5 bases). The CDR3 nucleotides read TGTGCCAGCAGTTCTTACCGACAGTATAGCAATCAGCCCCAGCATTTT. This translates into CASSSYRQYSNQPQHF.